Presented here are 2 T cell receptor beta chains from one specimen sequenced in a study of CD8+CD57+ T cells in acquired aplastic anemia. Before being chosen for sequencing, patients had shown CD8+CD57+ cell expansion by flow cytometry. Template material for TCR beta VDJ and CDR3 profiling consisted of genomic DNA. TCRdb independently ran MiXCR on the reads; one entry per CDR3 protein. The sample consists of about 180,000 distinct CDR3 sequences, approximately 48% of them appearing once. What was sequenced was sorted CD4+, CD8+, or CD8+CD57+ T cells (not recorded which) from PBMCs. The source is a human donor with aplastic anemia.

This clonotype has a single count. The chain combines TRBV4-1 with TRBJ1-1; TRBD1 might be the D (5 bases). This CDR3 has 15 residues. V shed 0 bases and J shed 4 bases, with 12 bases lying between them. Germline V gives CDR1 MGHRA, CDR2 YSYEKL. CDR3 nucleotide sequence: TGCGCCAGCAGCCAAGAGGGGCTAGGGATCACTGAAGCTTTCTTT. It yields the protein CASSQEGLGITEAFF.

This clonotype occurred a few times. This chain joins TRBV5-4 and TRBJ2-7; TRBD1 matches 9 bases. Unmatched junction bases numbered 3, after V lost 2 bases and J lost 3 bases. The CDR3 contains 14 residues. Germline lookup yields CDR1 SGHNT and CDR2 YYREEE (reference sequence). Here the CDR3 DNA reads TGTGCCAGCAGCTTCCGGGACAGGGACTACGAGCAGTACTTC. This encodes CASSFRDRDYEQYF.